A single sample gave rise to the 14 T cell receptor beta chains below, sequenced in a study of blood T cell repertoires in COVID-19. Only in-frame clones appear in the TCRdb table, and some are missing; sequencing was by immunoSEQ multiplex PCR. The sample lists about 220,000 clones; about 81% were seen once. The specimen sequenced was peripheral blood. The receptors here all came from a woman between 65 and 79 years old with COVID-19, enrolled during active disease.

The rearrangement links TRBV24-1 to TRBJ1-2; TRBD1 agrees at 9 bases. The CDR3 totals 14 residues. The junction had 11 bases not matched to a gene; V was cut back by 9 bases and J by 7 bases. Germline-derived CDR1 and CDR2 are KGHDR and SFDVKD. DNA of the CDR3: TGTGCCACCCACCAGGGACAGGGCAGGGGTGGCTACACCTTC. It is translated as CATHQGQGRGGYTF.

The chain has TRBV5-1 and TRBJ1-1; D not certain. Germline assignment: CDR1 SGHRS and CDR2 YFSETQ. The CDR3 has 14 amino acids. V was clipped by 4 bases and J by 4 bases, with 14 bases between them. The DNA for the CDR3 is TGCGCCAGCAGCATGTCAGCGGGCAGCACTGAAGCTTTCTTT. This translates into CASSMSAGSTEAFF. Full variable domain (rest looked up from reference TRBV5-1 and TRBJ1-1): KAGVTQTPRYLIKTRGQQVTLSCSPISGHRSVSWYQQTPGQGLQFLFEYFSETQRNKGNFPGRFSGRQFSNSRSEMNVSTLELGDSALYLCASSMSAGSTEAFFGQGTRLTVV.

As for this clone: A read error may produce the germline difference seen at one junction end. The J gene is TRBJ1-4, the V gene TRBV28; D remains ambiguous. The CDR3 runs 14 residues. Germline values: CDR1 MDHEN, CDR2 SYDVKM. CDR3 amino acids: CTSSPSALDEKLFF. In DNA, the CDR3 is TGTACCAGCAGTCCGAGTGCCTTGGATGAAAAACTGTTTTTT.

The chain is built from TRBV3-1 (or the pseudogene TRBV3-2) and TRBJ2-1; maybe TRBD2 (7 bases). The CDR3 is 17 amino acids. V was cut by 7 bases and J by 3 bases, with 22 bases left in between. From germline, CDR1 is LGHDT and CDR2 YNNKEL (reference sequence). The CDR3 region is CASTLQGGGEGYNEQFF. CDR3 DNA sequence: TGTGCCAGCACCTTACAGGGAGGCGGGGAGGGCTACAATGAGCAGTTCTTC.

The chain links TRBV7-8 to TRBJ2-1; D call uncertain. V lost 7 bases, J lost 0 bases, and 13 bases lay in between. There are 15 residues in the CDR3. From germline, CDR1 is SGHVS and CDR2 FQNEAQ. The CDR3 loop reads CASTPASPSYNEQFF. CDR3 in DNA: TGTGCCAGCACCCCCGCGTCCCCCTCCTACAATGAGCAGTTCTTC.

The gene calls are TRBV7-2 and TRBJ2-3; D unresolved. The ends were cut back, 1 base at V and 6 bases at J, with 11 bases in the middle. Germline assignment: CDR1 SGHTA and CDR2 FQGNSA. The CDR3 totals 14 residues. In DNA, the CDR3 is TGTGCCAGCAGCTTAGAAAGTGGGCCGGATACGCAGTATTTT. This translates into CASSLESGPDTQYF.

The gene calls are TRBV20-1 and TRBJ2-7, with 7 bases aligning to TRBD2. Germline-derived CDR1 and CDR2 are DFQATT and SNEGSKA (reference sequence). The CDR3 has 11 amino acids. The V segment lost 5 bases and the J segment 12 bases; nucleotides outside the gene matches: 10. The CDR3 reads CSAEPLWEGYF. The CDR3 DNA sequence: TGCAGTGCTGAACCCCTGTGGGAGGGGTACTTC.

CDR3 residues: CASSVGGTGSGNEQFF. For the CDR3, the DNA is TGTGCCAGCAGCGTAGGAGGGACAGGGTCAGGGAATGAGCAGTTCTTC. The chain has TRBV9 and TRBJ2-1; 9 nucleotides line up with TRBD1. The V gene end was trimmed by 0 bases and the J gene end by 7 bases; junction bases not matched to a gene: 8. Germline CDR1 is SGDLS and CDR2 is YYNGEE. The CDR3 is 16 residues long.

In DNA form, the CDR3 reads TGTGCCAGCAGCCCTGGGACAGGGGAAGCGAACACCGGGGAGCTGTTTTTT. Protein: CASSPGTGEANTGELFF. The V and J genes are TRBV4-2 and TRBJ2-2; 10 bases agree with TRBD1. This CDR3 is built from 17 residues. Germline assignment: CDR1 LGHNA and CDR2 YNFKEQ. Germline trimming cut 4 bases from V and 0 bases from J; bases unmatched to any gene: 5.

This clone was observed many times. The gene calls are TRBV29-1 and TRBJ2-4; a weak D match, TRBD1 (5 bases). Looked up from germline, CDR1 is SQVTM and CDR2 is ANQGSEA. The CDR3 has 16 residues. V dropped 5 bases and J dropped 4 bases, with 21 bases sitting between them. The CDR3 bases are TGCAGCGTTACCCTTTTAGCAGGGTTGGGGAAAAACATTCAGTACTTC. The encoded protein is CSVTLLAGLGKNIQYF.

The V call is TRBV9, the J call TRBJ1-3, with a weak D call TRBD1 (5 bases). Per the germline V gene, CDR1 is SGDLS and CDR2 is YYNGEE. This CDR3 region has 15 residues. Trimming cost V 1 base and J 6 bases, with 14 bases left between them. For the CDR3, the DNA is TGTGCCAGCAGCGTATCAGACAGTGGCCAAAACACCATATATTTT. It codes for CASSVSDSGQNTIYF.

V usage is TRBV11-3 and J usage is TRBJ1-1, with 7 bases identical to TRBD1. From germline, CDR1 is SGHNT and CDR2 YENEEA. With 3 bases clipped from V and 5 bases from J, the junction kept 9 bases outside the gene matches. The CDR3 runs to 15 residues. The CDR3 loop reads CASSFYPGQRTEAFF. The CDR3 bases are TGTGCCAGCAGCTTTTACCCGGGACAGAGAACTGAAGCTTTCTTT.

CDR3 loop: CASSLALDRGLVYGYTF. The CDR3 DNA follows: TGTGCCAGCAGCTTAGCGCTCGACAGGGGGTTAGTTTATGGCTACACCTTC. The V and J genes are TRBV7-9 and TRBJ1-2; 9 bases agree with TRBD1. V shed 0 bases and J 5 bases; nucleotides not matched to a gene: 10. Looked up from germline, CDR1 is SEHNR and CDR2 is FQNEAQ (reference sequence). This CDR3 spans 17 amino acids.

V usage is TRBV5-1 and J usage is TRBJ2-7, with D unclear. This CDR3 has 14 amino acids. Per germline, CDR1 SGHRS and CDR2 YFSETQ. Trimming removed 1 base from V and 0 bases from J, with 8 bases in between. CDR3 in DNA: TGCGCCAGCAGCTTGAACGCAGTCTCCTACGAGCAGTACTTC. Translated, it gives CASSLNAVSYEQYF. The full variable domain, with the rest looked up from reference TRBV5-1 and TRBJ2-7, is KAGVTQTPRYLIKTRGQQVTLSCSPISGHRSVSWYQQTPGQGLQFLFEYFSETQRNKGNFPGRFSGRQFSNSRSEMNVSTLELGDSALYLCASSLNAVSYEQYFGPGTRLTVT.